These 19 T cell receptor beta chains originate from one sample sequenced in a study of T cell repertoires in cytomegalovirus infection. One entry per CDR3 protein results from TCRdb running MiXCR on the reads. The sample shows 150,000 or so distinct CDR3 sequences, 17% of them seen only once. The sample consisted of CD8+ T cells from PBMCs. Every receptor here comes from a human donor in good health (CMV status not recorded). Some clones in this sample may be carry-over from other donors' samples.

The V call is TRBV28, the J call TRBJ2-4, with D possibly being TRBD2 (7 bases). This CDR3 is built from 15 residues. Germline V gene data show CDR1 as MDHEN and CDR2 as SYDVKM. Trimming removed 6 bases from V and 9 bases from J, with 21 bases in between. For the CDR3, the DNA is TGTGCCAGCAGCACCTTCAAGGCGGGGGCCAGCATTCAGTACTTC. Amino acids: CASSTFKAGASIQYF.

This rearrangement joins TRBV11-2 to TRBJ2-1; possibly TRBD2 for D (6 bases). The germline CDR1 and CDR2 sequences are SGHAT and FQNNGV. Trimming cost V 0 bases and J 9 bases, with 15 bases left between them. The CDR3 length is 15 residues. The CDR3 sequence: CASSLDRRDSGEQFF. The CDR3 coding sequence is TGTGCCAGCAGCTTAGATCGTAGGGACTCAGGTGAGCAGTTCTTC.

This clonotype turned up a few times. The chain has TRBV6-2 or TRBV6-3 and TRBJ2-5; 7 positions match TRBD1. Germline V gene data show CDR1 as MNHEY and CDR2 as SVGEGT. Trimming took 5 bases from V and 0 from J; bases not matched to a gene: 6. This CDR3 has 15 amino acids. The CDR3 sequence is CASSSGTAHQETQYF. CDR3 bases: TGTGCCAGCAGTAGTGGGACAGCGCACCAAGAGACCCAGTACTTC.

The CDR3 spells CASSLRNRGGRRGGQPQHF. The CDR3 coding sequence is TGTGCCAGCAGTTTAAGAAATAGGGGGGGCAGGCGTGGGGGACAGCCCCAGCATTTT. The chain couples TRBV28 to TRBJ1-5, with D possibly matching TRBD1 (6 bases). V lost 2 bases, J lost 7 bases, and 27 bases lay in between. The CDR3 sequence is 19 residues long. Per germline, CDR1 MDHEN and CDR2 SYDVKM.

The chain uses TRBV9 and TRBJ2-7; TRBD1 matches 8 bases. This CDR3 is built from 14 residues. CDR1 is SGDLS, CDR2 YYNGEE, per germline. V was clipped by 6 bases and J by 3 bases; unmatched bases: 8. As DNA, the CDR3 is TGTGCCAGCACCCCCGGACAGGGTCTCTACGAGCAGTACTTC. The encoded protein is CASTPGQGLYEQYF.

The chain joins TRBV7-9 to TRBJ1-1; D possibly corresponds to TRBD1 (6 bases). V dropped 1 base and J dropped 8 bases, with 8 bases sitting between them. This CDR3 is built from 12 residues. Per the germline V gene, CDR1 is SEHNR and CDR2 is FQNEAQ (reference sequence). CDR3 protein: CASSLGGGEAFF. CDR3 coding DNA: TGTGCCAGCAGCTTAGGTGGGGGCGAAGCTTTCTTT.

The gene calls are TRBV6-2 or TRBV6-3 and TRBJ2-5; D gene ambiguous. CDR3 length: 17 residues. Trimming removed 4 bases from V and 3 bases from J, with 21 bases in between. Germline V gene sequence: CDR1 MNHEY, CDR2 SVGEGT. CDR3 sequence reads: CASSWTPGGVRKETQYF. The CDR3 bases are TGTGCCAGCAGTTGGACCCCTGGCGGTGTTAGAAAAGAGACCCAGTACTTC.

This clonotype has a handful of counts. This chain joins TRBV7-4 and TRBJ2-5, with D possibly TRBD2 on 6 matching bases. CDR3 length equals 14 residues. Germline CDR1 reads SGHVT; CDR2 reads SQSDAQ. V lost 5 bases to trimming and J lost 7 bases, with 17 bases between them. This CDR3 is CASSPLEGLGTQYF. CDR3 coding DNA: TGTGCCAGCAGCCCGCTGGAGGGGCTCGGGACCCAGTACTTC.

This clonotype was recorded many times. The gene calls are TRBV6-2 or TRBV6-3 and TRBJ2-3; D not resolved. V gave up 8 bases and J gave up 5 bases, with 14 bases separating them. CDR1 and CDR2 (germline): MNHEY, SVGEGT. This CDR3 is built from 13 residues. The CDR3: CASARTDRDTQYF. The CDR3 DNA reads as TGTGCCAGCGCCCGCACAGACCGAGATACGCAGTATTTT.

The V gene is TRBV6-1, the J gene TRBJ2-7; D is unclear. V shed 3 bases and J shed 4 bases, with 10 bases lying between them. The germline V gene encodes CDR1 MNHNS and CDR2 SASEGT. This CDR3 comprises 13 residues. This chain's CDR3 is CASSEFPLYEQYF. CDR3 coding DNA: TGTGCCAGCAGTGAGTTTCCCCTTTACGAGCAGTACTTC.

The rearrangement joins TRBV7-6 to TRBJ2-7; a weak D match, TRBD1 (5 bases). CDR1 and CDR2 (germline): SGHVS, FNYEAQ. This CDR3 spans 14 amino acids. Trimming took 3 bases from V and 3 from J, leaving 12 bases between them. The DNA of the CDR3 is TGTGCCAGCAGCTTTCAGGCAGGGCACTACGAGCAGTACTTC. Translation: CASSFQAGHYEQYF.

This clonotype was seen a handful of times. V and J are TRBV7-6 and TRBJ2-1, with 10 bases lining up with TRBD1. There are 14 residues in the CDR3. The J segment lost 10 bases and the V segment lost 5 bases, leaving 8 bases of the junction unmatched. Germline-derived CDR1 and CDR2 are SGHVS and FNYEAQ. The chain's CDR3 is CASSPDGTGDEQFF. For the CDR3, the DNA is TGTGCCAGCAGCCCCGATGGGACAGGGGACGAGCAGTTCTTC.

The CDR3 spells CASSYRPGAEAFF. The DNA for the CDR3 is TGTGCCAGCAGTTATCGTCCTGGGGCTGAAGCTTTCTTT. The rearrangement uses TRBV6-2 or TRBV6-3 and TRBJ1-1; D gene ambiguous. Trimming cost V 3 bases and J 6 bases, with 11 bases left between them. Germline CDR1 MNHEY, CDR2 SVGEGT. CDR3 length: 13 amino acids.

J is TRBJ2-4 and V is TRBV28; D uncertain. Germline V gene lookup returns CDR1 MDHEN and CDR2 SYDVKM. There are 13 residues in the CDR3. Trimming took 2 bases from V and 0 from J, leaving 2 bases between them. CDR3 loop: CASSLVAKNIQYF. The CDR3 DNA follows: TGTGCCAGCAGTTTAGTAGCCAAAAACATTCAGTACTTC.

The gene calls are TRBV7-9 and TRBJ2-1, with a possible D match to TRBD2 (5 bases). V shed 5 bases and J shed 8 bases, with 19 bases lying between them. This CDR3 region has 15 residues. Germline V gives CDR1 SEHNR, CDR2 FQNEAQ (reference sequence). CDR3 sequence: CASSPDGLQRDEQFF. The CDR3 DNA is TGTGCCAGCAGCCCAGATGGACTGCAACGCGATGAGCAGTTCTTC.

The chain carries TRBV5-6 and TRBJ2-1; the D gene is possibly TRBD2 (5 bases). V dropped 0 bases and J dropped 0 bases, with 10 bases sitting between them. Germline CDR1 is SGHDT and CDR2 is YYEEEE. The CDR3 has 16 amino acids. The CDR3 reads CASSLGLPSSYNEQFF. The DNA of the CDR3 is TGTGCCAGCAGCTTGGGACTACCGAGCTCCTACAATGAGCAGTTCTTC.

This clonotype was seen a handful of times. J is TRBJ2-3 and V is TRBV6-2 or TRBV6-3; maybe TRBD2 (6 bases). Germline CDR1 reads MNHEY; CDR2 reads SVGEGT. Trimming stripped 2 bases from V and 4 bases from J, with 10 bases between. The CDR3 runs 14 residues. CDR3 in amino acids: CASSYEPGADTQYF. CDR3 coding DNA: TGTGCCAGCAGTTACGAACCGGGGGCAGATACGCAGTATTTT.

This clonotype has a handful of counts. The CDR3 protein is CASSLEGAPSYEQYF. For the CDR3, the DNA is TGTGCCAGCAGCTTAGAGGGGGCGCCATCCTACGAGCAGTACTTC. The rearrangement links TRBV7-9 to TRBJ2-7, with 7 nucleotides matching TRBD1. Germline loops: CDR1 SEHNR, CDR2 FQNEAQ (reference sequence). Trimming at V came to 1 base and at J to 1 base, leaving 4 bases not matched to a gene. The CDR3 has 15 amino acids.

The table lists this clonotype with a few counts. This chain links TRBV6-2 or TRBV6-3 with TRBJ1-2; TRBD1 aligns across 8 bases. From germline, CDR1 is MNHEY and CDR2 SVGEGT. J lost 6 bases, V lost 9 bases, and 6 bases had no gene match. The CDR3 is 12 residues long. The CDR3 sequence: CASSADRDGYTF. The CDR3 DNA reads TGTGCCAGTAGCGCGGACAGGGATGGCTACACCTTC.